One T cell receptor beta chain is described in this entry. V dropped 0 bases and J dropped 5 bases, with 12 bases sitting between them. This CDR3 is 14 amino acids long. In germline, CDR1 is SQVTM, CDR2 ANQGSEA. The entry originates in a study of blood T cell repertoires in COVID-19. On the study more broadly: The analysed material was cDNA or gDNA that came from T cells, B-cell-depleted T cells, or PBMCs.

Sequencing was performed with immunoSEQ multiplex PCR; in TCRdb, only in-frame clones are kept and a portion is missing. The sample has about 180,000 clones, roughly 89% seen once; the top ten hold under 2.5%. The sequenced sample was PBMCs or T cells enriched from blood (not recorded which). The receptor was derived from a woman between 35 and 50 years old with acute COVID-19. The chain uses TRBV29-1 and TRBJ2-3; a weak D match, TRBD2 (5 bases). CDR3 sequence reads: CSVEEQRAQDTQYF. The CDR3 DNA follows: TGCAGCGTTGAAGAGCAGAGGGCACAAGATACGCAGTATTTT.